The entry below gives a single T cell receptor (beta chain) sequence along with its context. The antigen it recognizes is unknown. No base quality values were provided; no much bigger clone lies one nucleotide off. The time point label corresponds to: pre-treatment sample, taken before nivolumab and TIL therapy. Baseline tumor samples were excised metastases, mostly pleural nodules or supraclavicular lymph nodes, from the same resection used to grow TIL. Tumors were collected before any PD-1/PD-L1 blockade, after which patients were given nivolumab, and patients who progressed were given lymphodepletion, an infusion of expanded TIL and IL-2. Adults with stage 4 NSCLC were enrolled from October 2017 to January 2020 in a dual-center phase I trial. The samples were obtained from a phase I trial that was single-arm and open-label and tested tumor-infiltrating lymphocyte therapy combined with nivolumab in advanced non-small cell lung cancer. Parts of each resected tumor were snap-frozen in liquid nitrogen and kept at -80 degrees C. Tumor regions of interest were chosen on H&E sections by laser-capture macrodissection, pulverized into about 15 mg aliquots, and extracted with Qiagen Allprep kits.

TCR beta CDR3 regions were amplified from genomic DNA with the immunoSEQ v3 hsTCRB kit using bias-controlled multiplex PCR. An Illumina NextSeq 500 was used to sequence the TCR libraries, reaching approximately 2.1 million read pairs at survey level or roughly 4.5-6 million at deep level. For the original study's pipeline: Clonality was reported by immunoSEQ Analyzer software, which also assigned V, D and J genes and filtered out non-productive sequences. Repertoires were compared by productive Simpson clonality and by the Morisita overlap index of productive TRB rearrangements between infused TIL and blood. The table was pulled from immuneACCESS by TCRdb, which kept in-frame rearrangements only. Such tables lose some clones; where checked, under half of the loss comes from unresolved V genes, and the rest has no known cause. V and J calls and clone size follow that table, whereas D and trimming were derived from the DNA. This sample gives tens of thousands of clones in total; 71% of them show up just once. The ten largest clones take up roughly 6% of the sample.

The source of the sample is a study of TIL therapy for anti-PD-1-resistant metastatic lung cancer (dated by TCRdb to 2020 to 2022). With regard to the full study: Enrolled patients had a median age of around 50 years (range about 38-85) and a median tumor PD-L1 proportion score of 4.5% to 6.5%. Most of the cohort had lung adenocarcinoma, including a handful of EGFR-mutant tumors and two ALK-rearranged tumors, and half of the patients were either current or former smokers. A median non-synonymous tumor mutation burden of roughly 1.4 mutations per megabase was determined across the cohort by whole-exome sequencing. Clonotypes were tracked across tumor, expanded TIL product and serial blood samples by T cell receptor beta sequencing of tumor and peripheral blood. What the research found in general, with its limitations: Higher clonality and lower diversity were observed in expanded TIL cultures than in baseline intratumoral T cells (median clonality roughly 6.3% vs 31%, p < 0.0001). Generalizability was limited because the cohort was highly selected, with more treatment-naive, never-smoker and oncogene-addicted patients included than is typical. Clonal turnover during TIL culture was high, and many clones enriched in the product were not detected in the baseline tumor, suggesting clonal contraction rather than faithful expansion. The study protocol defined all tumor marker inferences as exploratory.

V drops 8 bases and J drops 0 bases, leaving 8 bases in between. CDR1 and CDR2, looked up from the germline V gene, are MNHNS and SASEGT. Counted from cysteine to phenylalanine, this CDR3 has 13 amino acids. Only the CDR3 part of the read is kept: 39 bases, read in frame from the first base. This chain is built from TRBV6-1 and TRBJ1-5; the best D guess is TRBD1, with 5 bases matching. The sample here was tumor tissue, taken at baseline. This TCR was recovered from a person aged 25 to 85 with non-small cell lung cancer. The CDR3 region reads CASLGDSNQPQHF. In nucleotide form, the sequence is TGTGCCAGCTTGGGGGATAGCAATCAGCCCCAGCATTTT.